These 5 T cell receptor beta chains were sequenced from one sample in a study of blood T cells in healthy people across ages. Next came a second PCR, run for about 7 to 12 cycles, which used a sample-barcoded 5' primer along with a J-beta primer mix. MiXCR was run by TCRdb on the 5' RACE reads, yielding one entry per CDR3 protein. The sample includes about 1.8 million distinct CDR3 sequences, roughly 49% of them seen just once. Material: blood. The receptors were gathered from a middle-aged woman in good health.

The CDR3 protein is CASTVDRAYEAFF. CDR3 DNA sequence: TGTGCCAGCACTGTGGACAGGGCCTATGAAGCTTTCTTT. The rearrangement uses TRBV6-2 or TRBV6-3 and TRBJ1-1; TRBD1 aligns across 8 bases. This CDR3 is built from 13 residues. With V trimmed by 7 bases and J by 7 bases, 8 bases remained unmatched. Germline V gene sequence: CDR1 MNHEY, CDR2 SVGEGT.

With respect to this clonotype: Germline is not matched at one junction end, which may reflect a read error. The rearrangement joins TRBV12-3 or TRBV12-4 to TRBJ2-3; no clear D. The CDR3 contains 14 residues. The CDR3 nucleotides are TGTGCCAGCAGTACAAGAGGAGCCGCAGATGCGCAGTATTTT. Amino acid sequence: CASSTRGAADAQYF.

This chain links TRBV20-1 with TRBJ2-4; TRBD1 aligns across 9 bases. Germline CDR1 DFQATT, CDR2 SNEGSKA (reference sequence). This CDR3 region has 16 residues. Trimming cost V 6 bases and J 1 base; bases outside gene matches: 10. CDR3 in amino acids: CSAWAPGTGAKNIQYF. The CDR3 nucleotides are TGCAGTGCATGGGCTCCCGGGACAGGGGCCAAAAACATTCAGTACTTC.

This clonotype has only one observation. The DNA of the CDR3 is TGTGCCAGCAGTTACGCTCCAGCGGGACTTTCCTACGAGCAGTACTTC. The encoded protein is CASSYAPAGLSYEQYF. This sequence joins TRBV6-6 and TRBJ2-7, with 7 bases lining up with TRBD2. This CDR3 spans 16 amino acids. Unmatched junction bases numbered 8, after V lost 2 bases and J lost 1 base. Germline CDR1 and CDR2: MNHNY and SVGAGI (reference sequence).

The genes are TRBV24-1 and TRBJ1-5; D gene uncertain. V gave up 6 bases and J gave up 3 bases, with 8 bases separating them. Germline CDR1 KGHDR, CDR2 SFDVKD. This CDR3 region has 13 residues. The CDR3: CATSLRNNQPQHF. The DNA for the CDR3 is TGTGCCACCAGTCTACGGAACAATCAGCCCCAGCATTTT.